Sequencing of this T cell receptor beta chain was carried out in a study of blood T cell repertoires in COVID-19. Across the whole study: PBMCs, B-cell-depleted T cells, or T cells provided the cDNA or gDNA that made up the material.

Trimming removed 4 bases from V and 6 bases from J, with 9 bases in between. The CDR3 totals 12 residues. CDR1 KGHDR and CDR2 SFDVKD come from the germline V gene. Original analysis: Nucleated cell number was recorded as an estimate derived from reference gene primer amplification. TCRdb's table, derived via immunoSEQ multiplex PCR, lists solely in-frame clones and lacks some. The V and J calls and clone size come from that table; D and trimming were worked out from the DNA. Of roughly 69,000 clones listed, 90% were seen once; the top ten hold 5.3%. The specimen was peripheral blood. The TCR comes from a man aged 50-60 years with acute or convalescent COVID-19. The chain has TRBV24-1 and TRBJ2-7, with D perhaps matching TRBD1 (5 bases). CDR3 in amino acids: CATSEAGREQYF. CDR3 in DNA: TGTGCCACCAGTGAAGCAGGGCGCGAGCAGTACTTC.